This TCR beta chain was retrieved from a study of tumor and adjacent non-tumor tissue in lung cancer (dated by TCRdb to the late 2010s). For the wider study: Patients with adenocarcinoma (roughly 12), squamous cell carcinoma (2) and small cell lung cancer (1) were included in the cohort. Among the 15 or so patients, ages ranged from about 31 to 76 years, roughly ten were men and 5 were women, and disease was TNM stage I to III. In total, sequencing yielded some 130 million productive TCRbeta reads, which works out to an average of approximately 4 million reads per sample. The study compared bulk TCRbeta repertoires from lung tumor tissue and matched distant non-tumor lung tissue of roughly 15 lung cancer patients. A few dozen paired specimens, one tumor and one normal lung sample per patient, were profiled by TCRbeta CDR3 sequencing. The research as a whole found: Peripheral blood was not sequenced, so blood TCRbeta repertoires were not examined in the lung cancer patients of the study. The top 100 clones accounted for a significantly larger cumulative portion of the repertoire in normal lung than in tumor tissue. Significantly higher TCR diversity was found in younger patients, and higher tumor TCR diversity was associated with shorter overall and disease-free survival. Neither the sequencing platform nor unique molecular identifiers are named or mentioned anywhere in the methods. Only around 15 patients were included in the cohort, and the need for larger samples and more detailed clinical data was noted by the authors. TCR diversity (inverse Simpson) was significantly higher in tumor than in normal lung tissue (431.37 vs 166.20, P = 0.0075, Mann-Whitney U test).

Comments on this clonotype: Its specific antigen is unknown. A read error is possible here, since a much larger clone lies one base away.

Library preparation employed multiplex PCR. The reads were generated on an Illumina HiSeq 2500. TCRbeta libraries were built by three rounds of nested PCR using primers (Table S4), following protocols modified from ARM-PCR. Before sequencing, PCR products of 200-500 bp were excised from the gel and purified with the QIAquick gel extraction kit. Per the authors' processing: Reads were cleaned with Trimmomatic, merged with FLASH into complete CDR3 sequences, and assigned to V(D)J germline segments with MiTCR. Clonal diversity was computed as the inverse Simpson's index with VDJtools. In-frame sequences lacking a premature stop codon were counted as productive reads. TCRdb reworked the public reads: Q25 trimming with fastp, MiXCR clone assembly, productive beta chains retained. Each record represents a unique CDR3 protein, reported with the most common genes and DNA among its rows. These V and J calls derive from TCRdb rather than the authors' analysis. This sample holds 75,000 to 80,000 distinct CDR3 sequences; approximately 82% were observed only once. The ten largest clones take up about two fifths of the sample.

CDR3 length: 16 amino acids, cysteine to phenylalanine. Solely the CDR3 DNA is kept, with 48 bases framed from the first base. CDR1 and CDR2 are drawn from the germline V gene: MRHNA, SNTAGT. RNA was extracted from bulk unsorted tissue and checked for quality with a NanoDrop ND-1000 and an Agilent 2100. Normal lung samples were distant non-tumor tissue taken more than 3 cm from the tumor edge. Donors were newly diagnosed lung cancer patients admitted for thoracic surgery in China between August and November 2014, without prior chemotherapy. Anyone who had undergone radiotherapy or chemotherapy before, or who had another cancer at the same time, was left out of the study. Surgical tissue pieces of 1-2 cm3 were preserved in RNAlater solution and were kept at -80 degrees C until use.

Input material: distant non-tumor lung tissue. The TCR sequence derives from a man aged 70-80 years with non-small cell lung cancer. The rearrangement joined TRBV6-4 to TRBJ2-1; 12 junctional bases match TRBD2. CDR3 reads: CASIDSTSGSYNEQFF. Read as DNA, the sequence is TGTGCCAGCATTGACTCGACTAGCGGGAGTTACAATGAGCAGTTCTTC.